A single sample is the source of the 5 T cell receptor beta chains below, sequenced in a study of blood T cell repertoires in COVID-19. Libraries were prepared by immunoSEQ multiplex PCR; TCRdb keeps only in-frame clonotypes and omits some of them. The sample has about 270,000 clones, around 90% seen once. Sample: PBMCs or T cells enriched from blood (not recorded which). These receptors all come from a woman between 25 and 40 years old who had recovered from COVID-19.

This clone was observed a single time. The chain couples TRBV27 to TRBJ1-5; perhaps TRBD1 as D (5 bases). Germline values: CDR1 MNHEY, CDR2 SMNVEV (reference sequence). This CDR3 contains 15 residues. The V end was cut by 6 bases, the J end by 0 bases, with 12 bases between. CDR3 coding DNA: TGTGCCAGCAGCTCGACAGAGTATAGCAATCAGCCCCAGCATTTT. This sequence encodes CASSSTEYSNQPQHF.

This chain connects TRBV14 to TRBJ1-6; the D is unclear. Germline V CDR1 and CDR2: SGHDN, FVKESK. V lost 1 base to trimming and J lost 7 bases, with 11 bases between them. This CDR3 is 15 amino acids long. For the CDR3, the DNA is TGTGCCAGCAGCCAAGTCCAGTCCTTCAATTCACCCCTCCACTTT. Translation gives CASSQVQSFNSPLHF.

V gene TRBV18 combines with J gene TRBJ1-6; possible D gene TRBD1, 5 bases. Germline CDR1 and CDR2: KGHSH and LQKENI. The CDR3 is 15 amino acids. The ends were cut back, 3 bases at V and 10 bases at J, with 16 bases in the middle. For the CDR3, the DNA is TGTGCCAGCTCACCGCAACAGGAGAAAGAGTCACCCCTCCACTTT. Translated, it gives CASSPQQEKESPLHF.

The rearrangement joins TRBV2 to TRBJ2-1; weak D call: TRBD2 (5 bases). The germline V gene encodes CDR1 SNHLY and CDR2 FYNNEI. The CDR3 covers 13 residues. Trimming took off 7 bases at V and 3 bases at J, with 10 bases between the two ends. The CDR3 region has the DNA TGTGCCAGCACCGGGGATCTCTACAATGAGCAGTTCTTC. The encoded protein is CASTGDLYNEQFF. Full variable domain (rest looked up from reference TRBV2 and TRBJ2-1): EPEVTQTPSHQVTQMGQEVILRCVPISNHLYFYWYRQILGQKVEFLVSFYNNEISEKSEIFDDQFSVERPDGSNFTLKIRSTKLEDSAMYFCASTGDLYNEQFFGPGTRLTVL.

This clone was observed a handful of times. The chain links TRBV4-2 to TRBJ2-3, with D uncertain. CDR3 length equals 14 residues. CDR1 is LGHNA and CDR2 is YNFKEQ in the germline V gene. V dropped 0 bases and J dropped 4 bases, with 8 bases sitting between them. The DNA for the CDR3 is TGTGCCAGCAGCCAAGAACATAGCTCAGATACGCAGTATTTT. Protein product: CASSQEHSSDTQYF.